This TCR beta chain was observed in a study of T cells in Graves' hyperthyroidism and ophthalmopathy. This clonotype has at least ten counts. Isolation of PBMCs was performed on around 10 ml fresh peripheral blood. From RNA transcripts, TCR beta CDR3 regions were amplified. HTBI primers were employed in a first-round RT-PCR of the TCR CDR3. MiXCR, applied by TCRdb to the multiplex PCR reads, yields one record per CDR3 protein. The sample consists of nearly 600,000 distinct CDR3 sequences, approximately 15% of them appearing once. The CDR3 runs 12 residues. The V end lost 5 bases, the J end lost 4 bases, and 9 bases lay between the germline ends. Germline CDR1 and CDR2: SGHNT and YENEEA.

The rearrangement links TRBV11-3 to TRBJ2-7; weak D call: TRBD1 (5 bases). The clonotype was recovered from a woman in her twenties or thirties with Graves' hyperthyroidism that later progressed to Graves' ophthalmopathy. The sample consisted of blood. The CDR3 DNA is TGTGCCAGCAGCCTGACAGCGTACGAGCAGTACTTC. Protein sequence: CASSLTAYEQYF. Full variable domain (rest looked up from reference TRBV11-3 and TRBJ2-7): EAGVVQSPRYKIIEKKQPVAFWCNPISGHNTLYWYLQNLGQGPELLIRYENEEAVDDSQLPKDRFSAERLKGVDSTLKIQPAELGDSAVYLCASSLTAYEQYFGPGTRLTVT.